This TCR beta chain was profiled in a study of T cells in Graves' hyperthyroidism and ophthalmopathy. Study-level background: Peripheral blood was secured at the point of initial diagnosis, before any treatment. Study-level findings and limits: Ophthalmopathy was identified by the model a median around 5.9 months ahead of onset.

Per the germline V gene, CDR1 is MNHEY and CDR2 is SVGAGI. The CDR3 sequence is 15 residues long. The V gene lost 0 bases and the J gene lost 1 base, with 9 bases spanning the gap. Researchers barred patients who had uncontrolled infection, other autoimmune disease, pregnancy or lactation. This clonotype was seen only once. No antigen is known for it. RNA transcripts provided the source from which TCR beta CDR3 regions were amplified. The TCR CDR3 was amplified in a first-round RT-PCR using the HTBI primer set. One entry per CDR3 protein results from TCRdb running MiXCR on the multiplex PCR reads. The table shows about 350,000 distinct CDR3 sequences, with roughly 20% occurring only once.

The chain carries TRBV6-5 and TRBJ1-1; D uncertain. Material: blood. This TCR was sampled from a middle-aged woman with Graves' ophthalmopathy. CDR3 in amino acids: CASSYSILGNTEAFF. DNA of the CDR3: TGTGCCAGCAGTTACTCGATCTTAGGGAACACTGAAGCTTTCTTT.